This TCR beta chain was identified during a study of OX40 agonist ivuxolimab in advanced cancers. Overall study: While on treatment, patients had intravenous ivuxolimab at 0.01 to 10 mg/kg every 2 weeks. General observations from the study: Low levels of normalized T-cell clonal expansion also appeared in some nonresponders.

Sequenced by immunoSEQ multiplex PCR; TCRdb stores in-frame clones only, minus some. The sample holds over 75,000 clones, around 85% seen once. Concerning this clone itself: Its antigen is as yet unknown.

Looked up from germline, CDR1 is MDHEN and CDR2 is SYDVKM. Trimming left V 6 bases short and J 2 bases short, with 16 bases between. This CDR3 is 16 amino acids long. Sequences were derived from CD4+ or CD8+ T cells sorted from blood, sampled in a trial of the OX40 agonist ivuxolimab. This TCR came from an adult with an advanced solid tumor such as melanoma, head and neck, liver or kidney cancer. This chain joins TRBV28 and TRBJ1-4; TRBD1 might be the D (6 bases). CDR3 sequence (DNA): TGTGCCAGCAGACAGGGCTGGGGACGCACTAATGAAAAACTGTTTTTT. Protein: CASRQGWGRTNEKLFF.